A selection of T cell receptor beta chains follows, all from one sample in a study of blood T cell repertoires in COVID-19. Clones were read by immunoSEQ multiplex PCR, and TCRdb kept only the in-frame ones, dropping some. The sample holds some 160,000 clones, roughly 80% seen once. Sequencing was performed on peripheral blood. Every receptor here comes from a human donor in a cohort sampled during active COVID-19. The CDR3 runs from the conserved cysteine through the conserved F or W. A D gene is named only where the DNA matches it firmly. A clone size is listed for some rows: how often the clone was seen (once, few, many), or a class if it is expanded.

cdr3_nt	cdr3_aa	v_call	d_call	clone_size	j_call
TGTGCCAGCAGCCAAGAAGGGGGAGAGACCCAGTACTTC	CASSQEGGETQYF	TRBV4-2	NA	NA	TRBJ2-5
TGTGCCAGTAGTGGGACAGGGGTTGTCTACGAGCAGTACTTC	CASSGTGVVYEQYF	TRBV19	TRBD1	NA	TRBJ2-7
TGTGCCAGCAGTTTACATAGCGGGACCTACAATGAGCAGTTCTTC	CASSLHSGTYNEQFF	TRBV27	TRBD2	NA	TRBJ2-1
TGTGCCAGCTCACCTCGGACAGGGGATACTGAAGCTTTCTTT	CASSPRTGDTEAFF	TRBV18	TRBD1	NA	TRBJ1-1
TGTGCCACCCAGAGACCTACTCAGGGGAAAGCTTTCTTT	CATQRPTQGKAFF	TRBV21-1	NA	NA	TRBJ1-1
TGTGCCAGCAGCCAAGATAGGGGGGGCCTCAATGAAAAACTGTTTTTT	CASSQDRGGLNEKLFF	TRBV4-2	NA	NA	TRBJ1-4
TGTGCCAGCAGCCAACCGCATCTAATCTCTGGGGCCAACGTCCTGACTTTC	CASSQPHLISGANVLTF	TRBV3-1/TRBV3-2	NA	NA	TRBJ2-6
TGTGCCAGCAGTCGTCGGGACAGAGGAAACTATGGCTACACCTTC	CASSRRDRGNYGYTF	TRBV6-6	TRBD1	NA	TRBJ1-2
TGTGCCAGCTCACCTCAGGGGGCCTCCACCTACGAGCAGTACTTC	CASSPQGASTYEQYF	TRBV18	TRBD1	NA	TRBJ2-7
TGTGCCAGCAGCTCCCGTCGGACGGGAGCCTCTGGGGCCAACGTCCTGACTTTC	CASSSRRTGASGANVLTF	TRBV7-9	NA	few	TRBJ2-6
TGCGCCAGCAGTGAGTCTCAGGGCACTGAAGCTTTCTTT	CASSESQGTEAFF	TRBV10-1	NA	few	TRBJ1-1
TGCGCCAGCAGCTTGGCTATCGATCAGCCCCAGCATTTT	CASSLAIDQPQHF	TRBV5-1	NA	NA	TRBJ1-5
TGTGCCAGCAGCCCCATGACTCGAACTAATGAAAAACTGTTTTTT	CASSPMTRTNEKLFF	TRBV7-2	NA	NA	TRBJ1-4
TGTGCCAGCACATTGACAGGTGGTAATCAGCCCCAGCATTTT	CASTLTGGNQPQHF	TRBV7-9	NA	NA	TRBJ1-5
TGCGCCAGCAGCTTGGGGAGGGGAGGGACCTACGAGCAGTACTTC	CASSLGRGGTYEQYF	TRBV5-1	TRBD2	NA	TRBJ2-7
TGTGCCAGCAGCCACGGCGGGGGGCCCGGGGAGCTGTTTTTT	CASSHGGGPGELFF	TRBV7-9	TRBD2	NA	TRBJ2-2
TGTGCCAGCAGTGTACAACAGGGGAGCGGGGAGCTGTTTTTT	CASSVQQGSGELFF	TRBV2	TRBD1	few	TRBJ2-2
TGTGCCAGCAGCCGCGTGGGGCTACTATCCTACGAGCAGTACTTC	CASSRVGLLSYEQYF	TRBV7-2	NA	once	TRBJ2-7
TGTGCCAGCAGCCGTAGCGGGGGGAGGGCAGATACGCAGTATTTT	CASSRSGGRADTQYF	TRBV7-6	TRBD2	NA	TRBJ2-3
TGCGCCAGCAGCCAAGATATAGGGGACTCTCGCCGGGGAGGCTACACCTTC	CASSQDIGDSRRGGYTF	TRBV4-3	NA	NA	TRBJ1-2
TGTGCCAGCAGTGAAGCCAGAGCCGGACTAACCCGCGGCTACGAGCAGTACTTC	CASSEARAGLTRGYEQYF	TRBV2	NA	NA	TRBJ2-7
TGTGCCAGCAGCTTTAGCCGGCAGCTTTTCAATCAGCCCCAGCATTTT	CASSFSRQLFNQPQHF	TRBV7-8	NA	NA	TRBJ1-5
TGCAGTGCTAGTCATCGCGTCATGAACACTGAAGCTTTCTTT	CSASHRVMNTEAFF	TRBV20-1	NA	NA	TRBJ1-1
TGCGCCAGCAGCCCTCGGACTGGAGCTAACTATGGCTACACCTTC	CASSPRTGANYGYTF	TRBV5-1	NA	NA	TRBJ1-2
TGTGCCAGCAGCCCCCCCGACAGATTAGAGGATAATTCACCCCTCCACTTT	CASSPPDRLEDNSPLHF	TRBV7-6	NA	NA	TRBJ1-6
TGTGCCAGCACCTCCCAGAGGGGGCGGGAAGAGACCCAGTACTTC	CASTSQRGREETQYF	TRBV27	TRBD1	NA	TRBJ2-5
TGCGCCAGCAGTGAGGAGGGGACAGGTGTCTATGGCTACACTTTC	CASSEEGTGVYGYTF	TRBV10-2	TRBD1	once	TRBJ1-2
TGTGCCAGCAGCCAGGCCGGGAATACGCAGTATTTT	CASSQAGNTQYF	TRBV3-1/TRBV3-2	NA	NA	TRBJ2-3
TGTGCCAGCTCACCGGGGGCTTACCAAGAGACCCAGTACTTC	CASSPGAYQETQYF	TRBV18	NA	NA	TRBJ2-5
TGTGCCAGCAGTGAAGTGGGGAGCTTGTATGAAAAACTGTTTTTT	CASSEVGSLYEKLFF	TRBV6-1	NA	NA	TRBJ1-4
TGTGCCAGCAGCTTGGCCTGGGGGGGCAACACTGAAGCTTTCTTT	CASSLAWGGNTEAFF	TRBV5-6	NA	NA	TRBJ1-1
TGTGCCAGCAGCGTACAGGGCCCCGGCTCTGGAAACACCATATATTTT	CASSVQGPGSGNTIYF	TRBV9	NA	NA	TRBJ1-3
TGTGCCAGCAGGTCGGGAAAAGGCCAGCCCCAGCATTTT	CASRSGKGQPQHF	TRBV11-2	NA	NA	TRBJ1-5
TGTGCCAGCAGTTCCCCCAGGGACAGGGATTTCACAGATACGCAGTATTTT	CASSSPRDRDFTDTQYF	TRBV6-2/TRBV6-3	TRBD1	once	TRBJ2-3
TGTGCCAGCAGTTTACTTCGGGAGACAGGGGCCCAGTACTTC	CASSLLRETGAQYF	TRBV28	TRBD1	NA	TRBJ2-7
TGTGCCAGCAGCGGAGGGTGGTCGGGAACCTCCTACGAGCAGTACTTC	CASSGGWSGTSYEQYF	TRBV9	NA	NA	TRBJ2-7
TGTGCCAGCACCGGGGAAGCGGGAGTGACTGATACGCAGTATTTT	CASTGEAGVTDTQYF	TRBV6-5	TRBD2	NA	TRBJ2-3
TGTGCCAGCAGATACTCGGGGGCGAACTACGAGCAGTACTTC	CASRYSGANYEQYF	TRBV6-2/TRBV6-3	NA	NA	TRBJ2-7